The 21 T cell receptor beta chains in this list originate from one sample, sequenced in a study of blood T cell repertoires in COVID-19. Measured with immunoSEQ multiplex PCR; TCRdb has only the in-frame clones, and not every one. The data show 250,000 to 350,000 clones, around nine tenths seen once. The sequencing sample was made of peripheral blood. These receptors were collected from a woman aged 45 to 65 with active or convalescent COVID-19.

This chain connects TRBV18 to TRBJ2-1; the match to TRBD1 covers 7 bases. Germline V gene sequence: CDR1 KGHSH, CDR2 LQKENI. The CDR3 is 16 amino acids. V lost 0 bases, J lost 4 bases, and 6 bases stayed unmatched. Written as DNA, the CDR3 is TGTGCCAGCTCACCACCAGAGGGACAGTATTACAATGAGCAGTTCTTC. It codes for CASSPPEGQYYNEQFF.

This chain links TRBV30 with TRBJ1-2; 7 bases are a match to TRBD1. Germline assignment: CDR1 GTSNPN and CDR2 SVGIG (reference sequence). The CDR3 is made up of 14 amino acids. The V and J ends lost 5 bases and 4 bases, in that order; junction bases with no gene match: 10. The CDR3 loop is CAWVRTGSSYGYTF. The CDR3 DNA follows: TGTGCCTGGGTACGGACAGGCTCAAGCTATGGCTACACCTTC.

This chain joins TRBV7-2 and TRBJ2-2, with 9 bases matching TRBD1. CDR3 size: 16 residues. The germline V gene has CDR1 SGHTA and CDR2 FQGNSA. J lost 2 bases, V lost 3 bases, and 4 bases had no gene match. The CDR3 DNA reads as TGTGCCAGCAGCTTTCGGACAGGGGCCAACACCGGGGAGCTGTTTTTT. Translating it yields CASSFRTGANTGELFF.

This chain uses TRBV15 with TRBJ1-1; D unresolved. The V end was cut by 1 base, the J end by 5 bases, with 11 bases between. Per the germline V gene, CDR1 is LNHNV and CDR2 is YYDKDF (reference sequence). This CDR3 has 14 amino acids. In DNA form, the CDR3 reads TGTGCCACCAGCAGAGGTGGGAGCCAGACTGAAGCTTTCTTT. As protein: CATSRGGSQTEAFF.

The V gene is TRBV21-1, the J gene TRBJ1-2; the table assigns TRBD1, which was not confirmed against the DNA. TRBV21-1 corresponds to a pseudogene. CDR3 size: 15 residues. CDR3 protein: CASSKSNPRGYGYTF. CDR3 bases: TGTGCCAGCAGCAAAAGCAATCCCAGGGGCTATGGCTACACCTTC.

The J gene is TRBJ2-3, the V gene TRBV30, with D maybe TRBD1 (6 bases). Trimming cost V 5 bases and J 4 bases, with 19 bases left between them. CDR3 length: 15 amino acids. Germline values: CDR1 GTSNPN, CDR2 SVGIG (reference sequence). The CDR3 DNA reads TGTGCCTGGGGGCTCCAGGGGAAAAAATCAGATACGCAGTATTTT. The encoded protein is CAWGLQGKKSDTQYF.

The chain couples TRBV7-8 to TRBJ1-5; D gene ambiguous. Germline V CDR1 and CDR2: SGHVS, FQNEAQ. Trimming pared 5 bases from V and 5 bases from J, leaving 13 bases between. CDR3 size: 14 residues. CDR3 sequence reads: CASSHEFGDQPQHF. CDR3 nucleotide sequence: TGTGCCAGCAGCCACGAATTCGGGGATCAGCCCCAGCATTTT.

The chain couples TRBV28 to TRBJ1-1; 7 bases are shared with TRBD1. The CDR3 is made up of 14 amino acids. Germline trimming cut 6 bases from V and 4 bases from J; bases unmatched to any gene: 8. Per germline, CDR1 MDHEN and CDR2 SYDVKM. The DNA for the CDR3 is TGTGCCAGCAGACCTGACAGGGCCATCACTGAAGCTTTCTTT. Amino acid sequence: CASRPDRAITEAFF.

The J gene is TRBJ1-6, the V gene TRBV6-2 or TRBV6-3; D is perhaps TRBD1 (6 bases). This CDR3 spans 17 amino acids. Per the germline V gene, CDR1 is MNHEY and CDR2 is SVGEGT. The V gene lost 5 bases and the J gene lost 9 bases, with 23 bases spanning the gap. DNA for the CDR3: TGTGCCAGCAGTCTAAGATCAGGGGCCAGCAGAAGTTCACCCCTCCACTTT. It codes for CASSLRSGASRSSPLHF.

This clone has more than one count but fewer than ten. The chain combines TRBV19 with TRBJ2-5; TRBD1 matches 7 bases. Unmatched junction bases numbered 17, after V lost 6 bases and J lost 7 bases. CDR1 is LNHDA, CDR2 SQIVND, per germline (reference sequence). CDR3 length: 16 amino acids. The CDR3: CASRAPRQGTGWTQYF. CDR3 DNA: TGTGCCAGTAGAGCACCCCGACAGGGAACGGGGTGGACCCAGTACTTC.

This chain connects TRBV2 to TRBJ2-7; a weak D match, TRBD2 (6 bases). Germline values: CDR1 SNHLY, CDR2 FYNNEI. This CDR3 is 17 amino acids long. The V gene lost 8 bases and the J gene lost 3 bases, with 26 bases spanning the gap. The CDR3 DNA reads TGTGCCAGCGCGGGCTTGATGGAGAGCGGGTCCGACTACGAGCAGTACTTC. Translation: CASAGLMESGSDYEQYF.

To note about this clone: This same CDR3 is encoded by further DNA sequences in the sample. The V gene is TRBV7-3, the J gene TRBJ1-1, with D uncertain. V was shortened by 1 base and J by 3 bases, with 6 bases between the two germline ends. Germline V CDR1 and CDR2: SGHTA, FQGTGA. The CDR3 runs to 13 residues. The CDR3 is CASSLNGDTEAFF. The DNA for the CDR3 is TGTGCCAGCAGCTTAAATGGAGACACTGAAGCTTTCTTT.

This clone has just a few counts. Here the CDR3 reads CASSSRWGPWTQYF. CDR3 DNA sequence: TGTGCCAGCAGTTCCAGGTGGGGCCCGTGGACCCAGTACTTC. The chain couples TRBV28 to TRBJ2-5; D is perhaps TRBD1 (5 bases). The CDR3 covers 14 residues. Germline V gene data show CDR1 as MDHEN and CDR2 as SYDVKM. V was cut by 4 bases and J by 7 bases, with 16 bases left in between.

There are a few counts of this clone. The chain links TRBV28 to TRBJ1-1; tentatively, D is TRBD1 (5 bases). Germline V gene lookup returns CDR1 MDHEN and CDR2 SYDVKM. The length of the CDR3 is 23 residues. V lost 2 bases and J lost 1, with 35 bases in between. The CDR3 nucleotides read TGTGCCAGCAGTTTAAAGACGGGGGGAGGTGGTAAAACGCGAAGAGACCCGAACACTGAAGCTTTCTTT. Its translation: CASSLKTGGGGKTRRDPNTEAFF.

V usage is TRBV24-1 and J usage is TRBJ2-5, with 9 bases identical to TRBD2. Germline CDR1 is KGHDR and CDR2 is SFDVKD. The length of the CDR3 is 16 residues. V lost 1 base, J lost 5 bases, and 7 bases stayed unmatched. The CDR3: CATSDFGGRAGETQYF. The CDR3, as DNA: TGTGCCACCAGTGATTTCGGCGGGAGGGCCGGTGAGACCCAGTACTTC.

This chain uses TRBV6-2 or TRBV6-3 with TRBJ2-3; 9 bases match TRBD2. This CDR3 spans 16 amino acids. Germline values: CDR1 MNHEY, CDR2 SVGEGT. The V gene end was trimmed by 0 bases and the J gene end by 3 bases; junction bases not matched to a gene: 4. CDR3 sequence (DNA): TGTGCCAGCAGTTACTCGGCGGGAGGGAGAACAGATACGCAGTATTTT. Protein: CASSYSAGGRTDTQYF.

This clone was recorded only once. The V and J genes are TRBV27 and TRBJ2-7; the match to TRBD1 covers 9 bases. Per germline, CDR1 MNHEY and CDR2 SMNVEV (reference sequence). The CDR3 loop spans 14 amino acids. The ends lost 4 bases at V and 4 bases at J; junction bases unmatched: 5. The CDR3 sequence: CASSSGQGFYEQYF. Here the CDR3 DNA reads TGTGCCAGCAGTTCCGGACAGGGGTTTTACGAGCAGTACTTC.

The CDR3 bases are TGTGCCACCAGCAGAGATATTTCCGGGACAGGACTCAACTACGAGCAGTACTTC. This translates into CATSRDISGTGLNYEQYF. The chain combines TRBV15 with TRBJ2-7; 8 positions match TRBD1. The V segment lost 0 bases and the J segment 3 bases; nucleotides outside the gene matches: 13. The CDR3 is 18 amino acids. Germline V lookup: CDR1 LNHNV, CDR2 YYDKDF (reference sequence).

The V call is TRBV29-1, the J call TRBJ2-2, with a tentative D call TRBD1 (6 bases). CDR1 is SQVTM, CDR2 ANQGSEA, per germline. The CDR3 contains 15 residues. V lost 0 bases and J lost 0, with 8 bases in between. CDR3 in amino acids: CSVEDRGANTGELFF. DNA for the CDR3: TGCAGCGTTGAAGACAGGGGCGCGAACACCGGGGAGCTGTTTTTT.

V usage is TRBV7-2 and J usage is TRBJ2-5; 10 bases agree with TRBD2. The CDR3 is 16 residues long. Trimming took 1 base from V and 2 from J; bases not matched to a gene: 4. Germline lookup yields CDR1 SGHTA and CDR2 FQGNSA. Written as DNA, the CDR3 is TGTGCCAGCAGCTTAGGGGCTAGCGGGGGACAAGAGACCCAGTACTTC. This codes for CASSLGASGGQETQYF.

J is TRBJ1-2 and V is TRBV6-5; 7 bases match TRBD1. The CDR3 is 14 amino acids. Germline CDR1 reads MNHEY; CDR2 reads SVGAGI. J gave up 4 bases and V 2 bases, and 4 bases lay outside the gene matches. The CDR3 DNA sequence: TGTGCCAGCAGTTACAGGGGACAGCTCTATGGCTACACCTTC. This gives the protein CASSYRGQLYGYTF.